The next 20 T cell receptor beta chains were all read from a single sample in a study of coeliac disease. Method: immunoSEQ multiplex PCR; TCRdb's copy keeps in-frame clones and lacks some. The repertoire holds thousands of clones, with around 72% as singletons. The sample was lymphocytes from the gut lamina propria. These receptors were collected from a man between 18 and 29 years old with celiac disease on a gluten-free diet.

V usage is TRBV29-1 and J usage is TRBJ2-2; 10 bases fit TRBD2. This CDR3 region has 15 residues. Germline loops: CDR1 SQVTM, CDR2 ANQGSEA. J was trimmed by 7 bases and V by 3 bases; bases with no gene match: 8. This chain's CDR3 is CSVESGGAGSGELFF. For the CDR3, the DNA is TGCAGCGTTGAGAGCGGGGGGGCCGGTAGCGGGGAGCTGTTTTTT.

The genes are TRBV20-1 and TRBJ1-2; unclear D gene. This CDR3 region has 11 residues. V was shortened by 6 bases and J by 2 bases, with 7 bases between the two germline ends. Germline assignment: CDR1 DFQATT and CDR2 SNEGSKA (reference sequence). The DNA of the CDR3 is TGCAGTGCGCGAAACAACTATGGCTACACCTTC. As protein: CSARNNYGYTF.

Remarks on this clone: This specimen includes other DNA sequences encoding the same CDR3. The chain employs TRBV5-4 and TRBJ2-2, with TRBD1 as a possible D gene (6 bases). Germline assignment: CDR1 SGHNT and CDR2 YYREEE (reference sequence). The germline V and J ends were trimmed by 5 bases and 2 bases, with 16 bases remaining between them. This CDR3 region has 16 residues. The DNA for the CDR3 is TGTGCCAGCAGTCCCGGGACACGCAAAAACACCGGGGAGCTGTTTTTT. Its protein product is CASSPGTRKNTGELFF.

This clone was detected only once. The chain uses TRBV19 and TRBJ1-5; 10 positions agree with TRBD1. In germline, CDR1 is LNHDA, CDR2 SQIVND (reference sequence). Trimming at V came to 3 bases and at J to 7 bases, leaving 6 bases not matched to a gene. The CDR3 loop spans 15 amino acids. CDR3 sequence (DNA): TGTGCCAGTAGTATCTTCGAGACAGGGGGCCAGCCCCAGCATTTT. Translated, it gives CASSIFETGGQPQHF.

This rearrangement joins TRBV5-5 to TRBJ2-3, with TRBD1 matching over 12 bases. V lost 0 bases to trimming and J lost 3 bases; unmatched junction nucleotides: 5. Germline loops: CDR1 SGHKS, CDR2 YYEKEE (reference sequence). The CDR3 has 17 amino acids. The CDR3 reads CASSLVGTGGRTDTQYF. CDR3 coding DNA: TGTGCCAGCAGCTTGGTCGGGACAGGGGGCCGAACAGATACGCAGTATTTT.

This clone was seen a handful of times. The V gene is TRBV6-1, the J gene TRBJ1-2, with D possibly TRBD1 on 5 matching bases. This CDR3 spans 14 amino acids. CDR1 and CDR2 (germline): MNHNS, SASEGT. The V gene lost 5 bases and the J gene lost 4 bases, with 14 bases spanning the gap. This chain's CDR3 is CASSPGGISYGYTF. The CDR3 region has the DNA TGTGCCAGCAGTCCCGGGGGAATCAGCTATGGCTACACCTTC.

This clone has just a few counts. V usage is TRBV14 and J usage is TRBJ1-6; 7 bases match TRBD1. CDR3 length equals 15 residues. The trim removed 4 bases at V and 8 bases at J, leaving 8 bases unmatched. Germline lookup yields CDR1 SGHDN and CDR2 FVKESK. The CDR3: CASSRHRGLDSPLHF. CDR3 DNA sequence: TGTGCCAGCAGCCGACACAGGGGATTGGATTCACCCCTCCACTTT.

The V and J genes are TRBV7-3 and TRBJ1-2; tentatively, D is TRBD1 (5 bases). Germline V CDR1 and CDR2: SGHTA, FQGTGA. V was pared by 5 bases and J by 6 bases, with 13 bases between. The CDR3 is 13 amino acids. CDR3 region: CASSPGRGNGYTF. The CDR3 coding sequence is TGTGCCAGCAGCCCAGGGAGGGGCAATGGCTACACCTTC.

The CDR3 DNA reads as TGTGCCAGCAGCTTATCCGCCGGGACAGGGTGGCGAAACACCATATATTTT. As protein: CASSLSAGTGWRNTIYF. V and J are TRBV7-9 and TRBJ1-3; TRBD1 matches at 9 bases. CDR3 length equals 17 residues. Germline V gives CDR1 SEHNR, CDR2 FQNEAQ (reference sequence). The J segment lost 5 bases and the V segment lost 2 bases, leaving 10 bases of the junction unmatched. The full variable domain, rest sourced from reference TRBV7-9 and TRBJ1-3, is DTGVSQNPRHKITKRGQNVTFRCDPISEHNRLYWYRQTLGQGPEFLTYFQNEAQLEKSRLLSDRFSAERPKGSFSTLEIQRTEQGDSAMYLCASSLSAGTGWRNTIYFGEGSWLTVV.

V is TRBV14 and J is TRBJ2-3, with 8 bases identical to TRBD2. This CDR3 has 15 residues. Germline lookup yields CDR1 SGHDN and CDR2 FVKESK. V lost 4 bases and J lost 4; bases outside the gene matches: 7. The CDR3, as DNA: TGTGCCAGCAGCCCCAGGCGGGGGGTGTCAGATACGCAGTATTTT. Translation: CASSPRRGVSDTQYF.

This chain links TRBV5-1 with TRBJ2-3; 13 nucleotides agree with TRBD2. There are 16 residues in the CDR3. Germline V gene lookup returns CDR1 SGHRS and CDR2 YFSETQ. J gave up 4 bases and V 4 bases, and 6 bases lay outside the gene matches. The CDR3 region is CASSLGLAGEADTQYF. The DNA for the CDR3 is TGCGCCAGCAGCCTTGGACTAGCGGGGGAGGCAGATACGCAGTATTTT.

In the case of this clone: The junction does not match germline at one end; this may be a read error. The chain combines TRBV29-1 with TRBJ2-1; tentative D call: TRBD1 (5 bases). The CDR3 loop spans 14 amino acids. Germline-derived CDR1 and CDR2 are SQVTM and ANQGSEA. CDR3 sequence: CSVQDRNSYNEQFF. The DNA for the CDR3 is TGCAGCGTTCAAGACAGAAACTCCTACAATGAGCAGTTCTTC.

This chain joins TRBV7-3 and TRBJ2-1, with TRBD2 as a possible D gene (7 bases). V lost 5 bases to trimming and J lost 11 bases, with 22 bases between them. CDR1 SGHTA and CDR2 FQGTGA come from the germline V gene. This CDR3 has 15 residues. CDR3 region: CASSPQGGGLLKQFF. CDR3 DNA: TGTGCCAGCAGCCCTCAAGGGGGGGGCCTCTTAAAGCAGTTCTTC.

CDR3 in DNA: TGTGCCAGCAACCGGGACAGTTCTGGAAACACCATATATTTT. Protein: CASNRDSSGNTIYF. The gene calls are TRBV14 and TRBJ1-3, with 7 bases aligning to TRBD1. Germline trimming cut 7 bases from V and 1 base from J; bases unmatched to any gene: 4. CDR3 length: 14 residues. The germline V gene encodes CDR1 SGHDN and CDR2 FVKESK.

The chain links TRBV7-2 to TRBJ1-1; D is undetermined. The ends were cut back, 5 bases at V and 1 base at J, with 8 bases in the middle. The CDR3 is 13 amino acids. Germline lookup yields CDR1 SGHTA and CDR2 FQGNSA. CDR3 coding DNA: TGTGCCAGCAGCCATGGGCAGAACACTGAAGCTTTCTTT. Its translation: CASSHGQNTEAFF.

The CDR3 protein is CASSLGQGATDTQYF. The DNA for the CDR3 is TGTGCCAGCAGCTTAGGACAGGGGGCCACAGATACGCAGTATTTT. The chain has TRBV9 and TRBJ2-3; 11 bases match TRBD1. Trimming took 4 bases from V and 2 from J; bases not matched to a gene: 3. From germline, CDR1 is SGDLS and CDR2 YYNGEE. The CDR3 spans 15 residues.

This clone was seen more than once but under ten times. The gene calls are TRBV18 and TRBJ2-3; 8 nucleotides align to TRBD1. This CDR3 comprises 17 residues. Unmatched junction bases numbered 7, after V lost 2 bases and J lost 0 bases. The germline gives CDR1 KGHSH, CDR2 LQKENI. CDR3 sequence (DNA): TGTGCCAGCTCACCAAGGACAGGGTCCCTTAGCACAGATACGCAGTATTTT. Encoded protein: CASSPRTGSLSTDTQYF.

The genes are TRBV4-2 and TRBJ1-1, with 8 bases aligning to TRBD1. Germline V lookup: CDR1 LGHNA, CDR2 YNFKEQ. After removal of 4 bases from V and 5 bases from J, the junction contained 9 bases not matched to a gene. This CDR3 contains 15 residues. The CDR3 spells CASSPTQTGETEAFF. The CDR3, as DNA: TGTGCCAGCAGCCCTACCCAGACAGGGGAGACTGAAGCTTTCTTT.

The V call is TRBV7-9, the J call TRBJ1-1; 7 bases align to TRBD1. CDR3 length equals 17 residues. Trimming took 1 base from V and 3 from J; bases not matched to a gene: 11. Looked up from germline, CDR1 is SEHNR and CDR2 is FQNEAQ (reference sequence). Here the CDR3 reads CASSLGGRYRGDTEAFF. The CDR3 DNA reads as TGTGCCAGCAGCTTAGGAGGACGGTACAGGGGTGACACTGAAGCTTTCTTT. Filled out from reference TRBV7-9 and TRBJ1-1, the complete variable domain reads DTGVSQNPRHKITKRGQNVTFRCDPISEHNRLYWYRQTLGQGPEFLTYFQNEAQLEKSRLLSDRFSAERPKGSFSTLEIQRTEQGDSAMYLCASSLGGRYRGDTEAFFGQGTRLTVV.

The rearrangement joins TRBV11-2 to TRBJ1-3, with D possibly being TRBD1 (5 bases). The CDR3 runs to 14 residues. V was pared by 5 bases and J by 5 bases, with 13 bases between. Germline V gene lookup returns CDR1 SGHAT and CDR2 FQNNGV. The DNA of the CDR3 is TGTGCCAGCAGCCCAGGGAGGGGAAGAAACACCATATATTTT. It specifies CASSPGRGRNTIYF.